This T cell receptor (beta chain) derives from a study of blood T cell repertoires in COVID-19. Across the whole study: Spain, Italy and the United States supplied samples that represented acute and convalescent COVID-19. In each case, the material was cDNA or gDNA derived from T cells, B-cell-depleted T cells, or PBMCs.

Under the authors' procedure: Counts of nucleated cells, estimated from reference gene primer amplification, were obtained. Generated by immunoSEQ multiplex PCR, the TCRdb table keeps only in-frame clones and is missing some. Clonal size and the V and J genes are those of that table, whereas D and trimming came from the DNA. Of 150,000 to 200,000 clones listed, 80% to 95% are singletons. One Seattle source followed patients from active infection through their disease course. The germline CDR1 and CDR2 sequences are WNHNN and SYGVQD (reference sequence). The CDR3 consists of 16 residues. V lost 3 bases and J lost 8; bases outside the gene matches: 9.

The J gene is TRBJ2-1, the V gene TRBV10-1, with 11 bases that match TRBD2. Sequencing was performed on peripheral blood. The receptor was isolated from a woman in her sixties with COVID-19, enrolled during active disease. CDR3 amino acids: CASSEPTSGGMYEQFF. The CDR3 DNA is TGCGCCAGCAGTGAACCTACTAGCGGGGGTATGTATGAGCAGTTCTTC.